The 25 T cell receptor beta chains below come from one sample, sequenced in a study of tumor-infiltrating lymphocytes in primary liver carcinoma. Synthesis of TCR beta cDNA was carried out from about 0.55 ug total RNA with a constant-region primer. It was through three nested multiplex PCR rounds of slightly modified ARM-PCR that TCR beta libraries arose. It was with TRBV1-TRBV30 forward primers and a C-beta reverse primer that the first two PCR rounds were run, at around 9 cycles each. TCRdb recomputed calls from the multiplex PCR reads with MiXCR, one row per CDR3 protein. The sample has about 120,000 distinct CDR3 sequences; around 65% are singletons. Co-extraction of RNA and DNA was performed on roughly 20-31 mg of unsorted bulk tissue. Sequencing was done on a sample of tumor-adjacent normal liver tissue. These receptors all stem from a woman aged 60-70 years with primary liver carcinoma and hepatitis B virus infection.

The rearrangement joins TRBV6-5 to TRBJ2-7; D is ambiguous. Germline loops: CDR1 MNHEY, CDR2 SVGAGI. V gave up 6 bases and J gave up 5 bases, with 20 bases separating them. The CDR3 runs to 15 residues. The CDR3 protein is CASSQRNKGKDEQYF. CDR3 DNA: TGTGCCAGCAGCCAACGGAACAAGGGCAAAGACGAGCAGTACTTC.

A word on this clonotype: Because the CDR3 is missing its conserved closing phenylalanine or tryptophan, this is likely a read error. V usage is TRBV12-3 or TRBV12-4 and J usage is TRBJ2-7; D is possibly TRBD1 (5 bases). This CDR3 region has 14 residues. The CDR3 here is CASSPAGNSYEQYL. The DNA of the CDR3 is TGTGCCAGCAGTCCGGCAGGGAATTCCTACGAACAGTACCTC.

J is TRBJ2-7 and V is TRBV2; 7 positions match TRBD2. Germline V CDR1 and CDR2: SNHLY, FYNNEI. V shed 10 bases, J shed 5 bases, and the junction held 14 bases outside the gene matches. There are 14 residues in the CDR3. The CDR3 is CATIKGLTGDEQYF. CDR3 sequence (DNA): TGTGCCACCATAAAGGGACTAACGGGAGACGAGCAGTACTTC. The full variable domain, its missing parts supplied by reference TRBV2 and TRBJ2-7, is EPEVTQTPSHQVTQMGQEVILRCVPISNHLYFYWYRQILGQKVEFLVSFYNNEISEKSEIFDDQFSVERPDGSNFTLKIRSTKLEDSAMYFCATIKGLTGDEQYFGPGTRLTVT.

In regard to this clonotype: A clone one base away is much larger, so this may be a read error. V is TRBV30 and J is TRBJ2-7; TRBD1 is a possible D gene (5 bases). The germline V and J ends were trimmed by 4 bases and 5 bases, with 21 bases remaining between them. This CDR3 has 15 residues. Germline CDR1 GTSNPN, CDR2 SVGIG (reference sequence). The CDR3 DNA reads TGTGCCTGGATTGTACCCACAGGTCGGCTAAACGAGCAGTACTTC. Its translation is CAWIVPTGRLNEQYF.

This clonotype was picked up many times. The chain joins TRBV4-2 to TRBJ2-2; 8 bases agree with TRBD2. The CDR3 is made up of 15 amino acids. With 5 bases clipped from V and 7 bases from J, the junction kept 9 bases outside the gene matches. From germline, CDR1 is LGHNA and CDR2 YNFKEQ. For the CDR3, the DNA is TGTGCCAGCAGCACCGGAGCGGGAGCTGTCGGGGAGCTGTTTTTT. Encoded protein: CASSTGAGAVGELFF.

The V and J genes are TRBV10-3 and TRBJ2-5; perhaps TRBD1 as D (5 bases). Germline V gene lookup returns CDR1 ENHRY and CDR2 SYGVKD. V gave up 7 bases and J gave up 2 bases, with 11 bases separating them. The CDR3 contains 13 residues. CDR3 sequence (DNA): TGTGCCATCACCGAGGACATTCAAGAGACCCAGTACTTC. Translating gives CAITEDIQETQYF.

The chain combines TRBV7-9 with TRBJ2-5; possibly TRBD1 for D (5 bases). The germline gives CDR1 SEHNR, CDR2 FQNEAQ (reference sequence). The CDR3 loop spans 12 amino acids. The CDR3 spells CVSSQGGETQYF. CDR3 DNA: TGTGTCAGTAGCCAGGGCGGTGAGACCCAGTACTTC.

Worth noting for this clonotype: One end of the junction fails to match germline, which may point to a read error. The CDR3 DNA is TGTACCAGCAGCCAGATTAGCAGTGTTTACAATGAGCAGTTCTTC. Its protein product is CTSSQISSVYNEQFF. The chain recombines TRBV11-3 with TRBJ2-1; D remains ambiguous. This CDR3 is built from 15 residues. Germline values: CDR1 SGHNT, CDR2 YENEEA.

The chain links TRBV11-1 to TRBJ2-7; D assignment may be TRBD1 or TRBD2 (5 bases each). This CDR3 has 15 amino acids. Germline loops: CDR1 SGHAT, CDR2 FQDESV (reference sequence). As DNA, the CDR3 is TGTGTCAACAGGCCCCGCCTTGGACTCCACTACGAGCAGTACTTC. Protein: CVNRPRLGLHYEQYF.

This clonotype occurred many times. V gene TRBV6-2 or TRBV6-3 combines with J gene TRBJ2-7, with 7 bases identical to TRBD2. Germline V gene data show CDR1 as MNHEY and CDR2 as SVGEGT. V was clipped by 5 bases and J by 7 bases; unmatched bases: 8. The CDR3 covers 13 residues. The CDR3 nucleotides read TGTGCCAGCAGTCGTGGGAGGGGATTTGAGCAGTACTTC. Residues: CASSRGRGFEQYF.

This clonotype was found once. Given the absence of the conserved phenylalanine or tryptophan at the CDR3 end, a read error is likely. The DNA is left out, because the CDR3 cannot be placed on it with certainty; the CDR3 is given as TCRdb lists it. This sequence joins TRBV4-1 and TRBJ2-7; the table's D call of TRBD1 was not tested on the DNA. The CDR3 is 15 residues long, ends included. CDR1 is MGHRA, CDR2 YSYEKL, per germline. The CDR3 here is CASSQDGGGRDEYYI.

This clonotype was seen more than once but under ten times. This CDR3 is missing its conserved last phenylalanine or tryptophan, likely due to a read error. This sequence joins TRBV11-2 and TRBJ1-5; possible D gene TRBD1, 5 bases. V was clipped by 0 bases and J by 7 bases, with 13 bases between them. Looked up from germline, CDR1 is SGHAT and CDR2 is FQNNGV. The CDR3 spans 15 residues. The DNA of the CDR3 is TGTGCCAGCAGCTTAGATCCGCGGGGGGGACAGCCCCAGCATTCT. Amino acids: CASSLDPRGGQPQHS.

As concerns this clonotype: The CDR3 does not end in the conserved phenylalanine or tryptophan, so this is likely a read error. The DNA is left out, because the CDR3 cannot be placed on it with certainty; the CDR3 is given as TCRdb lists it. The V gene is TRBV7-8, the J gene TRBJ2-1; whether TRBD2, the table's D call, matches the DNA was not checked. The CDR3 length is 13 residues, termini included. Germline V CDR1 and CDR2: SGHVS, FQNEAQ. CDR3 sequence: CASSASNRALLFS.

As to this clonotype: The germline gene is not matched at one end of the junction; a read error may be the cause. This chain links TRBV5-6 with TRBJ2-6; no clear D gene. The CDR3 runs 13 residues. From germline, CDR1 is SGHDT and CDR2 YYEEEE. The CDR3 DNA follows: TGTGCCAGCAATTTTGGTACAGCCAGCGTCCTGACTTTC. Its translation is CASNFGTASVLTF.

This clonotype was observed a single time. The junction departs from the called germline gene at one end, perhaps through a read error. This chain connects TRBV12-3 or TRBV12-4 to TRBJ2-1; 7 bases fit TRBD1. The length of the CDR3 is 13 residues. Written as DNA, the CDR3 is TGTACCAGCAGCTTACAGGGGTACAATGAGGAGTTCTTC. Translation gives CTSSLQGYNEEFF.

Comment on this clonotype: Germline is not matched at one junction end, which may reflect a read error. For the CDR3, the DNA is TGTGCCAGCAGTGAAATAAGCGAGAGCCACCTCGAGCAATACTTC. This encodes CASSEISESHLEQYF. The rearrangement joins TRBV6-1 to TRBJ2-7; the D is unclear. The CDR3 runs 15 residues. Per germline, CDR1 MNHNS and CDR2 SASEGT.

Concerning this clonotype itself: One junction end does not reproduce the germline sequence, and a read error may be involved. The J gene is TRBJ2-1, the V gene TRBV5-5; D is unclear. The CDR3 has 13 residues. Germline values: CDR1 SGHKS, CDR2 YYEKEE (reference sequence). This CDR3 reads CAGSFYVYNKQFF. The CDR3 region has the DNA TGTGCCGGCAGCTTTTACGTATACAATAAGCAGTTCTTC.

In regard to this clonotype: An end of the junction differs from the germline gene, which may be a read error. The gene calls are TRBV11-1 and TRBJ2-7; a possible D gene is TRBD2 (5 bases). This CDR3 is built from 14 residues. Germline V lookup: CDR1 SGHAT, CDR2 FQDESV (reference sequence). In nucleotides, the CDR3 is TGTGCCAGTAGCAGAGATAATGGGAGCTACGAGCAGTACTTT. It specifies CASSRDNGSYEQYF.

This clonotype was detected only once. A much larger clone lies one base from this, so it may be a read error. The chain joins TRBV7-9 to TRBJ2-2, with TRBD1 matching 8 bases. Per the germline V gene, CDR1 is SEHNR and CDR2 is FQNEAQ (reference sequence). The CDR3 loop spans 16 amino acids. The V gene end was trimmed by 5 bases and the J gene end by 9 bases; junction bases not matched to a gene: 14. Written as DNA, the CDR3 is TGTGCCAGCAGCCCCCTGACAGGGGCACCGAGCCGGGAGCTGTTTTTT. Translated: CASSPLTGAPSRELFF.

Turning to this clonotype: This may arise from a read error, as a much more abundant clone is one base away. The CDR3 loop is CASLSGSTDTQYF. For the CDR3, the DNA is TGTGCCAGCCTTAGCGGGAGCACAGATACGCAGTATTTT. This chain connects TRBV28 to TRBJ2-3; 7 bases fit TRBD2. Germline lookup yields CDR1 MDHEN and CDR2 SYDVKM. The CDR3 is 13 residues long. J lost 0 bases, V lost 8 bases, and 2 bases had no gene match.

The rearrangement links TRBV5-8 to TRBJ2-7; either TRBD1 or TRBD2 may fit D (5 bases each). CDR1 and CDR2 from the germline V gene are SGHTS and YDEGEE. V lost 0 bases to trimming and J lost 2 bases, with 9 bases between them. The CDR3 consists of 14 residues. The CDR3 DNA reads TGTGCCAGCAGCTTGGATCGGGACCCCTACGAGCAGTACTTC. Translated: CASSLDRDPYEQYF.

There are many counts of this clonotype. The chain is built from TRBV28 and TRBJ2-6, with 9 bases aligning to TRBD1. This CDR3 contains 20 residues. The V segment lost 1 base and the J segment 3 bases; nucleotides outside the gene matches: 13. Germline V gives CDR1 MDHEN, CDR2 SYDVKM. The CDR3 sequence: CASSLLVLRQGVVGANVLTF. CDR3 nucleotides: TGTGCCAGCAGTTTATTGGTACTGAGACAGGGGGTGGTTGGGGCCAACGTCCTGACTTTC.

Comment on this clonotype: The junction departs from the called germline gene at one end, perhaps through a read error. V gene TRBV29-1 combines with J gene TRBJ1-1; perhaps TRBD1 as D (5 bases). The length of the CDR3 is 15 residues. Looked up from germline, CDR1 is SQVTM and CDR2 is ANQGSEA. This CDR3 reads CSVGRSGTLNTGAFF. The DNA for the CDR3 is TGCAGCGTTGGCAGATCCGGGACTTTGAACACTGGAGCTTTCTTC.

As for this clonotype: A read error may produce the germline difference seen at one junction end. This rearrangement joins TRBV28 to TRBJ2-7, with D maybe TRBD2 (7 bases). The V gene's germline CDR1 is MDHEN and CDR2 SYDVKM. CDR3 length equals 15 residues. DNA of the CDR3: TGTGTCAGCACTGAAGGAGGGGGGGTCTCCTACGAGCAGTACTTC. The encoded protein is CVSTEGGGVSYEQYF.

A few counts support this clonotype. A single base separates this from a much larger clone, so it may be a read error. The J gene is TRBJ2-7, the V gene TRBV5-1; TRBD2 is a possible D gene (5 bases). Per the germline V gene, CDR1 is SGHRS and CDR2 is YFSETQ. V was pared by 4 bases and J by 0 bases, with 11 bases between. This CDR3 has 14 residues. CDR3 sequence: CASSKTGNSYEQYF. CDR3 DNA sequence: TGCGCCAGCAGCAAAACCGGGAACTCCTACGAGCAGTACTTC.